A selection of T cell receptor beta chains follows, all from one sample in a study of early T cells in non-severe SARS-CoV-2 infection. TCRdb re-derived calls from the 5' RACE reads in MiXCR, one entry per CDR3 protein. The profile shows roughly 46,000 distinct CDR3 sequences, 7.1% of them singletons. The sequenced sample was whole blood. All receptors derive from an adult who was a healthcare worker with PCR-confirmed SARS-CoV-2 infection or an uninfected control (not recorded which). Each CDR3 is given with its conserved first and last residue. D genes are given only for firm matches. Expanded clones are given a class, and other clones once, few, many or no size at all.

V	D	size	J	CDR3	DNA
TRBV20-1	.	.	TRBJ1-1	CSARGPTTDTEAFF	TGCAGTGCTAGAGGTCCAACCACCGACACTGAAGCTTTCTTT
TRBV19	.	.	TRBJ1-2	CASSIEQGGGYTF	TGTGCCAGTAGTATAGAGCAGGGAGGAGGCTACACCTTC
TRBV27	TRBD1	many	TRBJ1-3	CASRRGLSSGNTIYF	TGTGCCAGCCGGAGGGGGCTCAGCTCTGGAAACACCATATATTTT
TRBV5-1	.	many	TRBJ1-5	CASSLEAGNQPQHF	TGCGCCAGCAGCTTGGAGGCAGGAAATCAGCCCCAGCATTTT
TRBV6-4	.	few	TRBJ2-2	CASSETAENTGELFF	TGTGCCAGCAGTGAAACAGCAGAGAACACCGGGGAGCTGTTTTTT
TRBV20-1	.	few	TRBJ2-1	CSAIADFYNEQFF	TGCAGTGCTATCGCGGACTTCTACAATGAGCAGTTCTTC
TRBV18	TRBD1	few	TRBJ2-1	CASSPPTGAEQFF	TGTGCCAGCTCACCACCGACAGGGGCTGAGCAGTTCTTC
TRBV2	TRBD1	many	TRBJ2-7	CATSPDRGRDEQYF	TGTGCCACCTCCCCGGACAGGGGGCGAGACGAGCAGTACTTC
TRBV12-3/TRBV12-4	.	.	TRBJ1-2	CASSLGHYGYTF	TGTGCCAGCAGTTTGGGGCACTATGGCTACACCTTC
TRBV20-1	.	.	TRBJ2-2	CSASKGRNTGELFF	TGCAGTGCTAGTAAGGGTCGGAACACCGGGGAGCTGTTTTTT
TRBV7-2	TRBD1	few	TRBJ2-7	CASSLAGGLSEQYF	TGTGCCAGCAGCTTAGCAGGGGGCTTGAGCGAGCAGTACTTC
TRBV4-3	.	.	TRBJ2-1	CASSQGGFYNEQFF	TGCGCCAGCAGCCAAGGCGGGTTCTACAATGAGCAGTTCTTC
TRBV6-1	TRBD1	medium-sized	TRBJ1-1	CASRQQGAFGTEAFF	TGTGCCAGCAGACAACAGGGGGCATTTGGCACTGAAGCTTTCTTT
TRBV2	.	many	TRBJ2-3	CASREGADTQYF	TGTGCCAGCCGAGAGGGGGCAGATACGCAGTATTTT
TRBV4-2	TRBD2	many	TRBJ2-4	CASRTSGGAKNIQYF	TGTGCCAGCAGGACTAGCGGGGGAGCAAAAAACATTCAGTACTTC
TRBV5-4	.	many	TRBJ2-5	CASSFAQGAPQETQYF	TGTGCCAGCAGCTTCGCACAGGGAGCCCCCCAAGAGACCCAGTACTTC
TRBV4-3	.	.	TRBJ1-2	CASSQEIGGSYTF	TGCGCCAGCAGCCAAGAGATTGGGGGCAGCTACACCTTC
TRBV6-1	.	.	TRBJ2-7	CASSPRQVPYEQYF	TGTGCCAGCAGTCCCCGACAGGTCCCCTACGAGCAGTACTTC
TRBV7-8	TRBD1	many	TRBJ1-1	CASSLQGQGRGSTEAFF	TGTGCCAGCAGCCTACAAGGACAGGGGCGAGGGAGCACTGAAGCTTTCTTT
TRBV23-1	TRBD1	.	TRBJ2-7	CASTGRGTGWSYEQYF	TGCGCCAGCACCGGACGGGGGACAGGGTGGTCCTACGAGCAGTACTTC
TRBV5-1	.	few	TRBJ1-6	CASSLPGRNSPLHF	TGCGCCAGCAGCTTACCGGGCCGAAATTCACCCCTCCACTTT
TRBV10-3	TRBD1	.	TRBJ1-1	CTAGQGLTEAFF	TGTACCGCCGGACAGGGGCTAACTGAAGCTTTCTTT
TRBV4-3	TRBD2	.	TRBJ2-1	CASSPAARGAPNEQFF	TGCGCCAGCAGTCCGGCGGCGCGGGGGGCCCCTAATGAGCAGTTCTTC
TRBV10-3	.	.	TRBJ2-2	CAISDGSRASTGELFF	TGTGCCATCAGTGACGGGAGCAGGGCTTCCACCGGGGAGCTGTTTTTT
TRBV6-5	.	.	TRBJ2-3	CASTGPGGTDTQYF	TGTGCCAGCACTGGACCTGGGGGCACAGATACGCAGTATTTT
TRBV4-1	.	few	TRBJ1-5	CASSQERTDSNQPQHF	TGCGCCAGCAGCCAAGAAAGGACGGATAGCAATCAGCCCCAGCATTTT
TRBV7-3	TRBD1	many	TRBJ1-6	CASSFDRALNSPLHF	TGTGCCAGCAGCTTTGACAGGGCATTAAATTCACCCCTCCACTTT
TRBV7-9	.	many	TRBJ2-1	CASSLVAAQYNEQFF	TGTGCCAGCAGCTTAGTAGCGGCCCAATACAATGAGCAGTTCTTC
TRBV5-1	.	.	TRBJ2-7	CASSPPAGTSYEQYF	TGCGCCAGCAGCCCACCCGCCGGGACATCCTACGAGCAGTACTTC
TRBV11-2	TRBD2	.	TRBJ2-3	CASSFPLAGGLPDTQYF	TGTGCCAGCAGCTTTCCCCTTGCGGGGGGGCTCCCAGATACGCAGTATTTT
TRBV6-6	.	few	TRBJ1-2	CASSSVSRATDYGYTF	TGTGCCAGCAGCTCCGTGAGCAGGGCGACCGACTATGGCTACACCTTC
TRBV6-5	TRBD1	.	TRBJ2-1	CASSKRPGTGRNEQFF	TGTGCCAGCAGTAAGCGTCCCGGGACAGGGAGGAATGAGCAGTTCTTC
TRBV5-5	.	few	TRBJ1-5	CASSLGRRNQPQHF	TGTGCCAGCAGCTTGGGCAGGCGCAATCAGCCCCAGCATTTT
TRBV24-1	.	.	TRBJ2-1	CATRQGHEQFF	TGTGCCACCAGACAGGGCCATGAGCAGTTCTTC
TRBV11-1	.	few	TRBJ1-6	CASSTGTVLYSPLHF	TGTGCCAGCAGCACCGGGACGGTCCTTTATTCACCCCTCCACTTT
TRBV14	.	many	TRBJ2-3	CASSQIPDTQYF	TGTGCCAGCAGCCAAATACCAGATACGCAGTATTTT
TRBV7-2	TRBD1	many	TRBJ1-1	CASSIWGQGNTEAFF	TGTGCCAGCAGCATATGGGGACAGGGAAACACTGAAGCTTTCTTT
TRBV18	.	many	TRBJ2-5	CASSPPGPTRAQYF	TGTGCCAGCTCACCTCCGGGACCCACTCGGGCCCAGTACTTC
TRBV5-1	TRBD2	.	TRBJ2-3	CASSLAPSGGTDTQYF	TGCGCCAGCAGCTTGGCCCCTAGCGGGGGCACAGATACGCAGTATTTT
TRBV12-3/TRBV12-4	.	few	TRBJ2-7	CASSLDTPPYEQYF	TGTGCCAGCAGTTTAGATACGCCTCCCTACGAGCAGTACTTC
TRBV4-3	TRBD1	few	TRBJ1-2	CASSQGTGGGYGYTF	TGCGCCAGCAGCCAAGGGACAGGGGGTGGCTATGGCTACACCTTC
TRBV6-5	.	few	TRBJ2-2	CASRSLQGSDGELFF	TGTGCCAGCAGGTCTCTGCAGGGGTCGGACGGGGAGCTGTTTTTT
TRBV6-1	.	.	TRBJ2-5	CASSELSTQYF	TGTGCCAGCAGTGAACTTTCGACCCAGTACTTC
TRBV10-1	TRBD1	.	TRBJ2-2	CASSKGQGYTGELFF	TGCGCCAGCAGTAAGGGACAGGGCTACACCGGGGAGCTGTTTTTT
TRBV10-3	.	.	TRBJ1-3	CALRETARNTIYF	TGTGCCCTACGGGAGACAGCCCGAAACACCATATATTTT
TRBV29-1	.	few	TRBJ1-2	CSVDRRPPYGYTF	TGCAGCGTTGACCGCAGGCCCCCCTATGGCTACACCTTC
TRBV6-2/TRBV6-3	TRBD1	few	TRBJ2-7	CASQLGQGSYEQYF	TGTGCCAGCCAGCTCGGACAGGGGTCCTACGAGCAGTACTTC
TRBV4-1	.	few	TRBJ2-2	CASSEVGLTGELFF	TGCGCCAGCAGCGAGGTCGGGCTCACCGGGGAGCTGTTTTTT
TRBV3-1	.	.	TRBJ2-5	CASSHGRETQYF	TGTGCCAGCAGCCATGGGAGGGAGACCCAGTACTTC
TRBV7-2	TRBD2	.	TRBJ2-4	CASSRSGTVAKNIQYF	TGTGCCAGCAGCCGTAGCGGGACTGTAGCCAAAAACATTCAGTACTTC
TRBV5-4	TRBD1	many	TRBJ1-2	CASSTRTGGGYGYTF	TGTGCCAGCAGCACCAGGACAGGGGGCGGGTATGGCTACACCTTC
TRBV7-2	.	many	TRBJ1-1	CASSLVWGNTEAFF	TGTGCCAGCAGCTTAGTGTGGGGGAACACTGAAGCTTTCTTT
TRBV5-1	TRBD1	many	TRBJ2-3	CASSLGGQGTDTQYF	TGCGCCAGCAGCTTGGGCGGACAGGGCACAGATACGCAGTATTTT